The 21 T cell receptor beta chains below come from one sample, sequenced in a study of T-cell memory formation after mild COVID-19. TCRdb ran MiXCR on the 5' RACE reads and lists one entry per CDR3 protein. The sample lists about 110,000 distinct CDR3 sequences, 15% to 20% seen once, with about 6% in the top ten. The sequenced sample consisted of PBMCs or a T cell subset sorted from them (not recorded which). The receptors were sampled from a man aged 18-30 years who had mild COVID-19 (a few samples of this study predate the infection). Cell type and time point are not known.

The rearrangement joins TRBV4-1 to TRBJ2-1; 11 positions agree with TRBD2. The CDR3 extends over 16 amino acids. Trimming removed 3 bases from V and 8 bases from J; junction bases left unmatched: 9. The germline V gene encodes CDR1 MGHRA and CDR2 YSYEKL. Here the CDR3 DNA reads TGCGCCAGCAGCCACCAGACTAGCGGGGAGGGGGATGAGCAGTTCTTC. Encoded protein: CASSHQTSGEGDEQFF.

The rearrangement links TRBV9 to TRBJ1-1; a weak D match, TRBD1 (5 bases). The germline CDR1 and CDR2 sequences are SGDLS and YYNGEE. This CDR3 has 15 residues. V lost 4 bases, J lost 2 bases, and 15 bases lay in between. The chain's CDR3 is CASSPSAGQNTEAFF. CDR3 DNA sequence: TGTGCCAGCAGCCCGAGTGCGGGGCAAAACACTGAAGCTTTCTTT.

This clonotype appeared once. In DNA, the CDR3 is TGTGCCAGCAGCTTAGCGGGGGGGCAGGAGCAGTACGTC. Translated: CASSLAGGQEQYV. The chain combines TRBV7-9 with TRBJ2-7, with a weak D call TRBD2 (7 bases). V lost 0 bases to trimming and J lost 7 bases, with 10 bases between them. Per the germline V gene, CDR1 is SEHNR and CDR2 is FQNEAQ (reference sequence). This CDR3 has 13 amino acids.

A few counts support this clonotype. The V and J genes are TRBV10-1 and TRBJ2-1; D possibly corresponds to TRBD1 (6 bases). The CDR3 totals 12 residues. Germline lookup yields CDR1 WNHNN and CDR2 SYGVQD (reference sequence). V lost 6 bases to trimming and J lost 11 bases, with 14 bases between them. The CDR3, as DNA: TGCGCCAGCAGCCCTGGCACAGGGAAGCAGTTCTTC. Its protein is CASSPGTGKQFF.

This rearrangement joins TRBV7-9 to TRBJ1-1; no definite D call. V gave up 2 bases and J gave up 2 bases, with 6 bases separating them. Germline CDR1 and CDR2: SEHNR and FQNEAQ (reference sequence). The CDR3 is made up of 13 amino acids. DNA of the CDR3: TGTGCCAGCAGCTTAAATACTAACACTGAAGCTTTCTTT. As protein: CASSLNTNTEAFF.

The rearrangement uses TRBV12-3 or TRBV12-4 and TRBJ1-6; maybe TRBD1 (5 bases). The CDR3 has 15 residues. Trimming left V 6 bases short and J 4 bases short, with 13 bases between. CDR3 nucleotide sequence: TGTGCCAGCAGAAGGGGCGAGGGGTATAATTCACCCCTCCACTTT. Protein: CASRRGEGYNSPLHF.

This clonotype has only a few counts. The rearrangement links TRBV12-3 or TRBV12-4 to TRBJ1-2; the D gene is possibly TRBD1 (6 bases). This CDR3 has 17 amino acids. The ends were cut back, 3 bases at V and 5 bases at J, with 22 bases in the middle. The CDR3 coding sequence is TGTGCCAGCAGTTTGTTTGCGTGGCAGGGGTTCCGTTATGGCTACACCTTC. Translating gives CASSLFAWQGFRYGYTF.

V usage is TRBV7-9 and J usage is TRBJ1-2, with D possibly matching TRBD1 (6 bases). V lost 6 bases to trimming and J lost 5 bases, with 19 bases between them. This CDR3 is 15 amino acids long. Germline V gene data show CDR1 as SEHNR and CDR2 as FQNEAQ (reference sequence). CDR3 protein: CASSSLGGLTYGYTF. The CDR3 nucleotides read TGTGCCAGCAGTTCTTTAGGGGGGTTAACGTATGGCTACACCTTC.

The chain recombines TRBV7-2 with TRBJ2-3; D unresolved. The CDR3 runs 13 residues. Germline loops: CDR1 SGHTA, CDR2 FQGNSA. V was shortened by 3 bases and J by 4 bases, with 8 bases between the two germline ends. The CDR3 region is CASSFKDADTQYF. The DNA of the CDR3 is TGTGCCAGCAGCTTCAAAGATGCAGATACGCAGTATTTT.

This clonotype was recorded a few times. The rearrangement links TRBV2 to TRBJ2-3, with 13 bases identical to TRBD2. The CDR3 runs to 14 residues. Per the germline V gene, CDR1 is SNHLY and CDR2 is FYNNEI. V dropped 4 bases and J dropped 7; count of bases not matched to a gene: 2. In nucleotides, the CDR3 is TGTGCCAGCAGTGGACTAGCGGGGGGATATACGCAGTATTTT. Encoded protein: CASSGLAGGYTQYF. Full variable domain (rest looked up from reference TRBV2 and TRBJ2-3): EPEVTQTPSHQVTQMGQEVILRCVPISNHLYFYWYRQILGQKVEFLVSFYNNEISEKSEIFDDQFSVERPDGSNFTLKIRSTKLEDSAMYFCASSGLAGGYTQYFGPGTRLTVL.

This clonotype was observed a handful of times. This chain uses TRBV5-1 with TRBJ2-1, with D uncertain. The V end lost 0 bases, the J end lost 3 bases, and 7 bases lay between the germline ends. CDR3 length: 14 amino acids. Germline V gene data show CDR1 as SGHRS and CDR2 as YFSETQ. Written as DNA, the CDR3 is TGCGCCAGCAGCTTGGGTCAGAACTACAATGAGCAGTTCTTC. Protein product: CASSLGQNYNEQFF.

This chain connects TRBV20-1 to TRBJ2-1; 9 bases are shared with TRBD2. The germline V gene has CDR1 DFQATT and CDR2 SNEGSKA (reference sequence). Trimming removed 2 bases from V and 9 bases from J; junction bases left unmatched: 5. This CDR3 is built from 13 residues. The CDR3 region has the DNA TGCAGTGCTAGAAGCGGGGGGTGGACTGAGCAGTTCTTC. Amino acid sequence: CSARSGGWTEQFF.

A few counts support this clonotype. The chain combines TRBV12-3 or TRBV12-4 with TRBJ2-3; TRBD1 matches 7 bases. This CDR3 comprises 15 residues. Germline trimming cut 2 bases from V and 0 bases from J; bases unmatched to any gene: 2. The CDR3 is CASSLRGLSTDTQYF. The CDR3 DNA reads as TGTGCCAGCAGTTTAAGGGGGCTGAGCACAGATACGCAGTATTTT.

This clonotype was detected many times. This chain links TRBV4-1 with TRBJ2-7, with D tentatively TRBD1 (6 bases). V dropped 6 bases and J dropped 3 bases, with 18 bases sitting between them. CDR1 and CDR2 (germline): MGHRA, YSYEKL. The length of the CDR3 is 15 residues. The CDR3 DNA reads TGCGCCAGCAGTACGTTACCTGACAGGAACTACGAGCAGTACTTC. Translation: CASSTLPDRNYEQYF.

The rearrangement links TRBV19 to TRBJ2-3; tentatively, D is TRBD1 or TRBD2 (6 bases each). Germline V gene sequence: CDR1 LNHDA, CDR2 SQIVND (reference sequence). The CDR3 runs to 15 residues. V lost 4 bases and J lost 3, with 14 bases in between. In nucleotides, the CDR3 is TGTGCCAGTAGTACCGGGGGCCTAGCGACAGATACGCAGTATTTT. Its protein is CASSTGGLATDTQYF.

The chain joins TRBV20-1 to TRBJ2-1, with 13 bases lining up with TRBD2. This CDR3 spans 17 amino acids. Trimming at V came to 1 base and at J to 0 bases, leaving 3 bases not matched to a gene. Germline V CDR1 and CDR2: DFQATT, SNEGSKA (reference sequence). CDR3 nucleotide sequence: TGCAGTGCTAGAGGGACTAGCGGGGGAAGCTCCTACAATGAGCAGTTCTTC. Encoded protein: CSARGTSGGSSYNEQFF.

Turning to this clonotype: A junction end diverges from the germline sequence, so it may reflect a read error. The chain recombines TRBV12-3 or TRBV12-4 with TRBJ1-2; D is possibly TRBD1 (6 bases). The CDR3 sequence is 11 residues long. DNA of the CDR3: TGTGCCAGCAGTTTAGGGGGGGCTAGCGCCTTC. Protein: CASSLGGASAF.

This clonotype was counted between two and nine times. The chain joins TRBV20-1 to TRBJ2-3; D gene uncertain. V lost 2 bases and J 10 bases, leaving 19 bases between the germline ends. This CDR3 contains 14 residues. Germline CDR1 and CDR2: DFQATT and SNEGSKA (reference sequence). The CDR3 here is CSARPTATRGAQYF. For the CDR3, the DNA is TGCAGTGCTAGACCGACGGCGACGCGAGGTGCGCAGTATTTT.

This clonotype came up a few times. The chain carries TRBV11-2 and TRBJ2-2, with D possibly matching TRBD2 (5 bases). V lost 4 bases and J 5 bases, leaving 11 bases between the germline ends. The length of the CDR3 is 14 residues. Germline loops: CDR1 SGHAT, CDR2 FQNNGV. The DNA for the CDR3 is TGTGCCAGCAGCTACCTCCGGGGAACCGGGGAGCTGTTTTTT. It translates to CASSYLRGTGELFF.

The chain has TRBV9 and TRBJ1-1; tentative D call: TRBD1 (5 bases). This CDR3 region has 13 residues. V gave up 4 bases and J gave up 6 bases, with 13 bases separating them. Germline CDR1 reads SGDLS; CDR2 reads YYNGEE. This CDR3 is CASSRDPNSEAFF. CDR3 bases: TGTGCCAGCAGCAGGGACCCCAACTCTGAAGCTTTCTTT.

This clonotype was observed a handful of times. The V gene is TRBV10-3, the J gene TRBJ2-1; 8 bases line up with TRBD2. Germline assignment: CDR1 ENHRY and CDR2 SYGVKD. The CDR3 extends over 11 amino acids. For the CDR3, the DNA is TGTGCGACCGGGGGGGCCGATGAGCAGTTCTTC. Protein: CATGGADEQFF.